The 25 T cell receptor beta chains below come from one sample, sequenced in a study of blood T cell repertoires in COVID-19. Assay used: immunoSEQ multiplex PCR; TCRdb lists only in-frame clones, some missing. In the table there are fewer than 300,000 clones, around 89% of which are singletons. The sample consisted of PBMCs or T cells enriched from blood (not recorded which). The receptors originated from a woman aged 40-49 years with acute COVID-19.

The chain joins TRBV6-2 or TRBV6-3 to TRBJ1-5; TRBD1 matches 9 bases. The CDR3 is made up of 15 amino acids. The trim removed 4 bases at V and 2 bases at J, leaving 3 bases unmatched. Per the germline V gene, CDR1 is MNHEY and CDR2 is SVGEGT. The CDR3 DNA reads TGTGCCAGCAGTTCCACAGGGGGCGGCAATCAGCCCCAGCATTTT. Residues: CASSSTGGGNQPQHF.

The V gene is TRBV9, the J gene TRBJ2-3, with D perhaps TRBD2 (6 bases). This CDR3 spans 15 amino acids. Germline assignment: CDR1 SGDLS and CDR2 YYNGEE. V lost 0 bases and J 4 bases, leaving 12 bases between the germline ends. CDR3 residues: CASSVGSGWADTQYF. For the CDR3, the DNA is TGTGCCAGCAGCGTAGGGAGCGGGTGGGCAGATACGCAGTATTTT.

CDR3 bases: TGTGCCAGCAGCCCCCCCACTACTGGCTACACCTTC. Protein sequence: CASSPPTTGYTF. The rearrangement links TRBV7-3 to TRBJ1-2; no clear D. Germline CDR1 SGHTA, CDR2 FQGTGA. Trimming removed 5 bases at V and 7 bases at J, with 11 bases between. The CDR3 consists of 12 residues.

This sequence joins TRBV3-1 (or the pseudogene TRBV3-2) and TRBJ1-1; D uncertain. Germline V gene data show CDR1 as LGHDT and CDR2 as YNNKEL (reference sequence). Trimming pared 1 base from V and 3 bases from J, leaving 9 bases between. The CDR3 has 14 amino acids. CDR3 sequence reads: CASSQASRDTEAFF. The CDR3 nucleotides are TGTGCCAGCAGCCAAGCTTCCCGGGACACTGAAGCTTTCTTT.

The chain joins TRBV19 to TRBJ1-5; 8 bases are shared with TRBD1. Germline lookup yields CDR1 LNHDA and CDR2 SQIVND (reference sequence). The CDR3 contains 15 residues. Unmatched junction bases numbered 6, after V lost 1 base and J lost 7 bases. DNA of the CDR3: TGTGCCAGTAGTATAGCCCCTCAGGGGGCACAGCCCCAGCATTTT. Its translation: CASSIAPQGAQPQHF.

The chain couples TRBV24-1 to TRBJ2-5; 8 bases line up with TRBD2. Trimming removed 5 bases from V and 5 bases from J; junction bases left unmatched: 9. Germline values: CDR1 KGHDR, CDR2 SFDVKD. The CDR3 covers 15 residues. This chain's CDR3 is CATSAPGGVSETQYF. CDR3 nucleotide sequence: TGTGCCACCAGTGCCCCGGGAGGGGTTTCGGAGACCCAGTACTTC.

The genes are TRBV2 and TRBJ2-1; D may be TRBD1 (6 bases). V lost 5 bases and J lost 4, with 21 bases in between. This CDR3 contains 17 residues. Looked up from germline, CDR1 is SNHLY and CDR2 is FYNNEI. The CDR3 DNA reads as TGTGCCAGCAGTCCCATGGGGACGGGACACCAATACAATGAGCAGTTCTTC. Translation gives CASSPMGTGHQYNEQFF.

Worth noting for this clone: At one boundary the junction diverges from the germline segment, which might be a read error. The V gene is TRBV7-7, the J gene TRBJ2-2; 9 bases fit TRBD2. The CDR3 spans 16 residues. The germline V gene has CDR1 SSHAT and CDR2 FNYEAQ (reference sequence). The CDR3 nucleotides are TGTGCTAGCAGCCCGACTAGCGGACACACGGTCGGGGAGCTGTTTTTT. This encodes CASSPTSGHTVGELFF.

This rearrangement joins TRBV12-3 or TRBV12-4 to TRBJ1-1; D might be TRBD1 (5 bases). The CDR3 covers 13 residues. Trimming stripped 6 bases from V and 4 bases from J, with 12 bases between. This chain's CDR3 is CASRTDGGTEAFF. CDR3 coding DNA: TGTGCCAGCAGGACCGACGGGGGCACTGAAGCTTTCTTT.

The V and J genes are TRBV5-1 and TRBJ1-2; 7 bases are shared with TRBD1. Germline trimming cut 0 bases from V and 4 bases from J; bases unmatched to any gene: 3. Germline assignment: CDR1 SGHRS and CDR2 YFSETQ. The CDR3 is 14 residues long. In DNA form, the CDR3 reads TGCGCCAGCAGCTTGGGGGACAGTGTCTATGGCTACACCTTC. Protein product: CASSLGDSVYGYTF.

On this clone: Germline is not matched at one junction end, which may reflect a read error. The J gene is TRBJ1-2, the V gene TRBV27; tentative D call: TRBD1 (5 bases). Germline V gene data show CDR1 as MNHEY and CDR2 as SMNVEV (reference sequence). CDR3 length: 15 residues. The CDR3 here is CASSLSVGGAYGYTF. The CDR3 region has the DNA TGTGCCAGCAGCTTATCGGTCGGGGGAGCCTATGGCTACACCTTC.

The chain recombines TRBV7-3 with TRBJ2-1; 7 bases match TRBD2. This CDR3 contains 14 residues. Losses at the gene ends were 1 base for V and 6 bases for J; bases not matched to a gene: 3. Looked up from germline, CDR1 is SGHTA and CDR2 is FQGTGA. The CDR3 spells CASSLNREVNEQFF. Here the CDR3 DNA reads TGTGCCAGCAGCTTAAACCGGGAGGTCAATGAGCAGTTCTTC. Supplemented by reference TRBV7-3 and TRBJ2-1, the full variable domain reads GAGVSQTPSNKVTEKGKYVELRCDPISGHTALYWYRQSLGQGPEFLIYFQGTGAADDSGLPNDRFFAVRPEGSVSTLKIQRTERGDSAVYLCASSLNREVNEQFFGPGTRLTVL.

The DNA for the CDR3 is TGTGCCAGCAGCACCAACAGGGGCTCTCTCTGGTATGGCTACACCTTC. As protein: CASSTNRGSLWYGYTF. The rearrangement uses TRBV5-7 and TRBJ1-2; 7 bases map to TRBD1. TRBV5-7 is an open reading frame, and its role is uncertain. The CDR3 length is 16 residues. Losses at the gene ends were 4 bases for V and 5 bases for J; bases not matched to a gene: 14.

V usage is TRBV18 and J usage is TRBJ1-3; the D gene is possibly TRBD1 (5 bases). V was clipped by 2 bases and J by 3 bases, with 14 bases between them. Germline CDR1 reads KGHSH; CDR2 reads LQKENI. The CDR3 consists of 16 residues. The CDR3: CASSPAGDLFGNTIYF. CDR3 coding DNA: TGTGCCAGCTCACCAGCGGGGGACCTCTTTGGAAACACCATATATTTT. The full variable domain, rest sourced from reference TRBV18 and TRBJ1-3, is NAGVMQNPRHLVRRRGQEARLRCSPMKGHSHVYWYRQLPEEGLKFMVYLQKENIIDESGMPKERFSAEFPKEGPSILRIQQVVRGDSAAYFCASSPAGDLFGNTIYFGEGSWLTVV.

The chain is built from TRBV7-9 and TRBJ1-1, with 7 bases matching TRBD1. Germline V gene data show CDR1 as SEHNR and CDR2 as FQNEAQ (reference sequence). There are 14 residues in the CDR3. Trimming removed 5 bases from V and 4 bases from J; junction bases left unmatched: 7. The CDR3 spells CASSKTGDGTEAFF. For the CDR3, the DNA is TGTGCCAGCAGCAAAACAGGGGACGGCACTGAAGCTTTCTTT.

This clone was seen only once. The chain combines TRBV7-2 with TRBJ1-5; D is perhaps TRBD1 (6 bases). The CDR3 runs 15 residues. Trimming removed 4 bases at V and 5 bases at J, with 15 bases between. Germline V gene data show CDR1 as SGHTA and CDR2 as FQGNSA. The CDR3 DNA is TGTGCCAGCAGCTCCAACCGGGACACCTATCAGCCCCAGCATTTT. It is translated as CASSSNRDTYQPQHF.

V is TRBV18 and J is TRBJ1-1, with D perhaps TRBD1 (6 bases). CDR1 KGHSH and CDR2 LQKENI come from the germline V gene. The germline V and J ends were trimmed by 0 bases and 7 bases, with 15 bases remaining between them. This CDR3 has 15 amino acids. The CDR3 loop reads CASSPPRGEGDEAFF. The CDR3 DNA is TGTGCCAGCTCACCACCGAGAGGAGAGGGGGATGAAGCTTTCTTT.

In this sample, this clone turned up once. The J gene is TRBJ2-3, the V gene TRBV6-5; 13 bases match TRBD2. This CDR3 is built from 15 residues. J was trimmed by 4 bases and V by 7 bases; bases with no gene match: 5. CDR1 is MNHEY and CDR2 is SVGAGI in the germline V gene. The CDR3 DNA reads as TGTGCCAGCACCCGAGGGACTAGCGGGGCAGATACGCAGTATTTT. Translation gives CASTRGTSGADTQYF.

The table lists this clone with a count of one. The chain is built from TRBV28 and TRBJ1-6, with TRBD1 matching over 10 bases. Germline lookup yields CDR1 MDHEN and CDR2 SYDVKM. The CDR3 has 15 residues. Trimming at V came to 6 bases and at J to 7 bases, leaving 6 bases not matched to a gene. The CDR3 here is CASRGRGQGNSPLHF. Written as DNA, the CDR3 is TGTGCCAGCAGAGGTAGGGGACAGGGGAATTCACCCCTCCACTTT. Complete variable domain (other parts from reference TRBV28 and TRBJ1-6): DVKVTQSSRYLVKRTGEKVFLECVQDMDHENMFWYRQDPGLGLRLIYFSYDVKMKEKGDIPEGYSVSREKKERFSLILESASTNQTSMYLCASRGRGQGNSPLHFGNGTRLTVT.

The CDR3 spells CASSQEGVSYGYTF. Written as DNA, the CDR3 is TGTGCCAGCAGCCAGGAGGGAGTCTCCTATGGCTACACCTTC. The V gene is TRBV3-1 (or the pseudogene TRBV3-2), the J gene TRBJ1-2, with D uncertain. CDR3 length equals 14 residues. Deletions cut 3 bases from V and 4 bases from J, with 12 bases between. Germline values: CDR1 LGHDT, CDR2 YNNKEL (reference sequence).

The chain has TRBV27 and TRBJ1-2; weak D call: TRBD1 (5 bases). Germline V gene data show CDR1 as MNHEY and CDR2 as SMNVEV (reference sequence). Trimming shortened V by 3 bases and J by 3 bases, and 11 bases separated the two germline ends. This CDR3 contains 14 residues. The CDR3 sequence: CASSLAGPHYGYTF. The CDR3 DNA follows: TGTGCCAGCAGTTTGGCAGGGCCCCACTATGGCTACACCTTC.

The chain couples TRBV19 to TRBJ1-4; 7 nucleotides align to TRBD1. Germline V gene sequence: CDR1 LNHDA, CDR2 SQIVND (reference sequence). This CDR3 has 14 residues. Trimming at V came to 5 bases and at J to 7 bases, leaving 7 bases not matched to a gene. CDR3 residues: CASSPRGYGEKLFF. The CDR3 coding sequence is TGTGCCAGTAGTCCCAGGGGGTATGGTGAAAAACTGTTTTTT.

The chain couples TRBV5-1 to TRBJ2-2; tentative D call: TRBD2 (6 bases). Looked up from germline, CDR1 is SGHRS and CDR2 is YFSETQ. The CDR3 is 15 amino acids. Between the trimmed V and J ends, which lost 7 bases and 1 base, there was a span of 14 bases. CDR3 in DNA: TGCGCCAGCTCCCCGGGAGATGAGAACACCGGGGAGCTGTTTTTT. The encoded protein is CASSPGDENTGELFF.

The chain uses TRBV28 and TRBJ2-2, with 8 bases aligning to TRBD1. J gave up 4 bases and V 6 bases, and 10 bases lay outside the gene matches. This CDR3 spans 16 amino acids. The germline V gene has CDR1 MDHEN and CDR2 SYDVKM. The CDR3 DNA reads TGTGCCAGCAGCTACTGGACAGGGTTGAGCACCGGGGAGCTGTTTTTT. Translated, it gives CASSYWTGLSTGELFF.

V usage is TRBV27 and J usage is TRBJ1-4, with a weak D call TRBD1 (6 bases). V lost 2 bases and J lost 5, with 21 bases in between. CDR1 and CDR2 (germline): MNHEY, SMNVEV (reference sequence). The CDR3 has 18 residues. The CDR3 protein is CASSLVYSMGAKNEKLFF. CDR3 coding DNA: TGTGCCAGCAGTTTAGTGTACAGTATGGGGGCTAAAAATGAAAAACTGTTTTTT.